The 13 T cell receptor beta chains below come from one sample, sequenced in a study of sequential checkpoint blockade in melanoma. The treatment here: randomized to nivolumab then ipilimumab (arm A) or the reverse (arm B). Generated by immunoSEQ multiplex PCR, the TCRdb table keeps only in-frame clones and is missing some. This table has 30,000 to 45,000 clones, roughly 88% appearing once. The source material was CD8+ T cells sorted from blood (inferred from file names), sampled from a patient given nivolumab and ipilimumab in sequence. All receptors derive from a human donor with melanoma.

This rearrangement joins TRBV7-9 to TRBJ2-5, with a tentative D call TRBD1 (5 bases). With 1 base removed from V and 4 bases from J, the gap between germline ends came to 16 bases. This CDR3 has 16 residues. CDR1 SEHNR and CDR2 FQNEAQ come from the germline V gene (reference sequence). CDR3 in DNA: TGTGCCAGCAGCTTAGAAGGGGAACGAGGAAGAGAGACCCAGTACTTC. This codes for CASSLEGERGRETQYF.

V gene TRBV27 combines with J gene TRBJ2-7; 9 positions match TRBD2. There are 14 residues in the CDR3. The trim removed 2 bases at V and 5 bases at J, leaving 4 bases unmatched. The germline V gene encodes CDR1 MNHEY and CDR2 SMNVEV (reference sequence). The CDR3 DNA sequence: TGTGCCAGCAGTTTAGCGGGACTAGCCAACGAGCAGTACTTC. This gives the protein CASSLAGLANEQYF.

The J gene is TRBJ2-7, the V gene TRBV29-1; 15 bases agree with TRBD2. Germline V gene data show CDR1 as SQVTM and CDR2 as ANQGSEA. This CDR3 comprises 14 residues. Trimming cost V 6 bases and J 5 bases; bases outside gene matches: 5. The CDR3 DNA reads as TGCAGCGTGGGGACTAGCGGGAGGCCCCACGAGCAGTACTTC. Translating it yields CSVGTSGRPHEQYF.

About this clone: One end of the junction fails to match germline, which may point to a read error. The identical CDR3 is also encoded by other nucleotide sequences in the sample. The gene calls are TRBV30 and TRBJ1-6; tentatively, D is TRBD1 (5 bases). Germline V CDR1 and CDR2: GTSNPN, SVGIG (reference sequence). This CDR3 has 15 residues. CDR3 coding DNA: TGTGCCTGGAGTGAAGGGGCAACCTATAATTCCCCCCTCCACTTT. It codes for CAWSEGATYNSPLHF.

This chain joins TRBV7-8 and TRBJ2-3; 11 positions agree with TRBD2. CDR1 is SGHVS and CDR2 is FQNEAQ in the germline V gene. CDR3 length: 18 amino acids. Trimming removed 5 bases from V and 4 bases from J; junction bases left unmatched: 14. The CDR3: CASSGRGLAGGRADTQYF. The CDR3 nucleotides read TGTGCCAGCAGCGGACGTGGGCTAGCGGGAGGAAGAGCAGATACGCAGTATTTT.

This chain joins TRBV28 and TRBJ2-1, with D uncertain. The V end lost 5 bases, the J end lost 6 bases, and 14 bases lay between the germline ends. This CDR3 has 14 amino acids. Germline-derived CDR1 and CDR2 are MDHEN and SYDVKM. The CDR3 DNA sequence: TGTGCCAGCAGTCCGGAGAGTCTCGGCAATGAGCAGTTCTTC. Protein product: CASSPESLGNEQFF.

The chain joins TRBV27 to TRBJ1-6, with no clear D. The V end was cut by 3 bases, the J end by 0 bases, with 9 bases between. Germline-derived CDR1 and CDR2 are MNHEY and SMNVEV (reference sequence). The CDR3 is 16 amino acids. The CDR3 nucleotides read TGTGCCAGCAGTTTCACCGGGAGCTCCTATAATTCACCCCTCCACTTT. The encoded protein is CASSFTGSSYNSPLHF.

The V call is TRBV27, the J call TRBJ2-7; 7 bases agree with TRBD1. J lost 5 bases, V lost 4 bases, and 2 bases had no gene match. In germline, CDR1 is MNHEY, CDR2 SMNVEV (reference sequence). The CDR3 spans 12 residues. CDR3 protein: CASSYRGNEQYF. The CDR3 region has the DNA TGTGCCAGCAGTTACAGGGGTAACGAGCAGTACTTC.

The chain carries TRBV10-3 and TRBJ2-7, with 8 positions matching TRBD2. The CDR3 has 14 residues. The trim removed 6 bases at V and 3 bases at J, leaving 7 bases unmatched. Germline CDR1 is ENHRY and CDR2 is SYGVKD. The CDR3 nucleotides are TGTGCCATCAGCGGGGGGGGGATCAACTACGAGCAGTACTTC. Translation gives CAISGGGINYEQYF.

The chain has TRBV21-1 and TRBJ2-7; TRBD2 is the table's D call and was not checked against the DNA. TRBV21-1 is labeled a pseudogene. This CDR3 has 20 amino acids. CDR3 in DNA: TGTGCCAGCAGCAAAGGGGTGGAGAGGACTAGCGGAAGTGAGGCCTACGAGCAGTACTTC. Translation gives CASSKGVERTSGSEAYEQYF.

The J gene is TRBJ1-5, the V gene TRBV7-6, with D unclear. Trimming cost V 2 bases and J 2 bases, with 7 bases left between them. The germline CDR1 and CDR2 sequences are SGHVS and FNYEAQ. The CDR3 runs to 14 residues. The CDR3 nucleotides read TGTGCCAGCAGCTTACGCACAGGCAATCAGCCCCAGCATTTT. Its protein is CASSLRTGNQPQHF.

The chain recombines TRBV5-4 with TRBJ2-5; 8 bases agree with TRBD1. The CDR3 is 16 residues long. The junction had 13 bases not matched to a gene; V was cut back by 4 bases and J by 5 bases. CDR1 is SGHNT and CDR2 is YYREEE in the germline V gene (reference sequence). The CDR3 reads CASSLGGQGGQETQYF. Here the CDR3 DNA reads TGTGCCAGCAGCCTCGGCGGACAGGGAGGCCAGGAGACCCAGTACTTC. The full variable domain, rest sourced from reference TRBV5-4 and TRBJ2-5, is ETGVTQSPTHLIKTRGQQVTLRCSSQSGHNTVSWYQQALGQGPQFIFQYYREEENGRGNFPPRFSGLQFPNYSSELNVNALELDDSALYLCASSLGGQGGQETQYFGPGTRLLVL.

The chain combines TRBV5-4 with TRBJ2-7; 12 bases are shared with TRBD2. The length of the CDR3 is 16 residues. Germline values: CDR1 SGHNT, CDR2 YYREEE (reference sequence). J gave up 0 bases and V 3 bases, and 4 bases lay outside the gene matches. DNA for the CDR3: TGTGCCAGCAGCTGGGGACTAGCGGGTAGCTCCTACGAGCAGTACTTC. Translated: CASSWGLAGSSYEQYF. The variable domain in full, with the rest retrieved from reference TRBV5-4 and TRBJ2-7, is ETGVTQSPTHLIKTRGQQVTLRCSSQSGHNTVSWYQQALGQGPQFIFQYYREEENGRGNFPPRFSGLQFPNYSSELNVNALELDDSALYLCASSWGLAGSSYEQYFGPGTRLTVT.